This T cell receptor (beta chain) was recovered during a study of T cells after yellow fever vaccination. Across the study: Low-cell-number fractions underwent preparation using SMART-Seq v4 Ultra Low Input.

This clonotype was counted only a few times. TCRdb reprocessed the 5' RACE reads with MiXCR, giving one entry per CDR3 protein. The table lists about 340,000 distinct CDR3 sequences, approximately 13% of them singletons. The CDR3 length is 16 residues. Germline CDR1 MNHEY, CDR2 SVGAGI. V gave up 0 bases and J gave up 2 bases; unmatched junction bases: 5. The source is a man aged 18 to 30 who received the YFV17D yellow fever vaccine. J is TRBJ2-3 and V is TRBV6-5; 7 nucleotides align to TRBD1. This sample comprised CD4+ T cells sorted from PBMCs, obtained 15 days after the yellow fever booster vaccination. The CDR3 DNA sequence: TGTGCCAGCAGTTACTCGGGGACAGCTCTCACAGATACGCAGTATTTT. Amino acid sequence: CASSYSGTALTDTQYF.